Below, one TCR beta chain is given with its context. This record comes from a study of blood T cell repertoires in COVID-19. As for the study in general: Sources were T cells, B-cell-depleted T cells, or PBMCs; the material itself was cDNA or gDNA.

Germline V gene sequence: CDR1 GTSNPN, CDR2 SVGIG (reference sequence). Trimming shortened V by 6 bases and J by 9 bases, and 20 bases separated the two germline ends. The CDR3 length is 13 residues. In the original processing: Estimates of nucleated cell counts were drawn from the amplification of reference gene primers. The method was immunoSEQ multiplex PCR; TCRdb's version includes in-frame clones alone and lacks a portion of them. D and trimming come from the DNA, and the V and J calls and clone size come from that table. Of about 480,000 clones listed, 85% to 90% are singletons. The V call is TRBV30, the J call TRBJ1-2, with a tentative D call TRBD1 (6 bases). Material for sequencing was peripheral blood. This receptor was obtained from a man between 18 and 29 years old with COVID-19, enrolled during active disease. CDR3: CACFRGTTGSYTF. DNA for the CDR3: TGTGCCTGCTTCAGAGGGACAACGGGTAGCTACACCTTC.